This T cell receptor beta chain was profiled in a study of breast tumors, draining lymph nodes, adjacent tissues. Study-wide findings and caveats: Tumor T cell lymph node origin was a supported hypothesis, not proven.

Germline V gives CDR1 MNHEY, CDR2 SVGAGI. This CDR3 has 15 residues. V gave up 6 bases and J gave up 8 bases, with 20 bases separating them. This clonotype was counted many times. Its antigen remains unknown. MiXCR was run by TCRdb on the multiplex PCR reads, yielding one entry per CDR3 protein. The sample has about 230,000 distinct CDR3 sequences, approximately 31% seen once. Axillary draining lymph nodes of breast cancer patients supplied the node samples. This chain links TRBV6-5 with TRBJ2-1, with TRBD2 as a possible D gene (5 bases). This clonotype was obtained from a female donor with breast cancer. Some clones in this sample may be carry-over from other donors' samples. The specimen sequenced was axillary lymph node tissue. The CDR3: CASSKGNVLRDEQFF. DNA for the CDR3: TGTGCCAGCAGCAAAGGGAACGTTTTGCGGGATGAGCAGTTCTTC.